Sequencing of this T cell receptor (beta chain) was carried out in a study of PD-1 blockade in mismatch repair-deficient tumors. Study summary: Enrolled about 2013-2016, patients had progressing, pretreated mismatch repair-deficient cancers of about a dozen types.

Mismatch repair deficiency was confirmed in all patients, by PCR or immunohistochemistry. TCR sequencing covered a few patients who responded to pembrolizumab. Of note for this clone: Its specificity is not known.

General observations from the study: Rapid post-treatment expansion, then contraction, generally preceding radiologic response, marked tumor-resident clones.

Data came from immunoSEQ multiplex PCR; TCRdb stores just in-frame clones and leaves some out. The sample lists 30,000 to 40,000 clones, around 80% occurring once. Trimming stripped 5 bases from V and 5 bases from J, with 9 bases between. The CDR3 is 12 residues long. Germline V gene sequence: CDR1 PRHDT, CDR2 FYEKMQ (reference sequence). Sample: PBMCs, taken roughly 6 weeks after starting pembrolizumab. This chain joins TRBV13 and TRBJ1-2; possible D gene TRBD1, 6 bases. This clonotype originated in an adult with mismatch repair-deficient cancer. The CDR3 here is CASSTRGYGYTF. The CDR3 DNA follows: TGTGCCAGCAGCACCAGGGGTTATGGCTACACCTTC.